Listed below are T cell receptor beta chains from one sample, sequenced in a study of post-analysis software for immune sequencing data. One entry per CDR3 protein results from TCRdb running MiXCR on the PCR reads. Among approximately 250,000 distinct CDR3 sequences listed, around 34% were seen once. Material: blood. The receptors stem from a girl aged 5-17 years with multiple sclerosis. Both conserved end residues are part of each CDR3. A D gene is named only where the DNA matches it firmly. The size of a clone is reported for some rows only, either as once, few or many, or as a class for expanded clones.

j_call clone_size d_call v_call cdr3_aa cdr3_nt
TRBJ1-4 - TRBD1 TRBV19 CASSISTGAEKLFF TGTGCCAGTAGTATTTCGACAGGGGCCGAAAAACTGTTTTTT
TRBJ1-3 few - TRBV18 CASSPQGIGDTIYF TGTGCCAGCTCACCACAGGGGATCGGAGACACCATATATTTT
TRBJ2-1 few TRBD2 TRBV5-1 CASSLVGVGGGASDNEQFF TGCGCCAGCAGCTTGGTGGGAGTGGGCGGGGGGGCCTCCGACAATGAGCAGTTCTTC
TRBJ2-7 - - TRBV5-1 CVSSRRPGTQKDEQYF TGCGTCAGCAGCCGTCGGCCCGGGACACAAAAGGACGAGCAGTACTTC
TRBJ2-1 - - TRBV4-2 CASSQSQRATYNEQFF TGTGCCAGCAGCCAATCACAACGAGCGACCTACAATGAGCAGTTCTTC
TRBJ2-2 - TRBD2 TRBV5-1 CASSLELAGGPGELFF TGCGCCAGCAGCTTGGAACTAGCGGGGGGGCCCGGGGAGCTGTTTTTT
TRBJ1-4 - - TRBV7-2 CASSLVGGQGEKLFF TGTGCCAGCAGCTTAGTGGGGGGGCAGGGAGAAAAACTGTTTTTT
TRBJ1-1 few TRBD1 TRBV20-1 CSAVEGQGGTEAFF TGCAGTGCTGTAGAGGGACAGGGGGGCACTGAAGCTTTCTTT
TRBJ2-1 many - TRBV24-1 CATSDPTGGNHSYNEQFF TGTGCCACCAGTGATCCAACGGGCGGGAACCACTCCTACAATGAGCAGTTCTTC
TRBJ1-2 few - TRBV9 CASGIGSQGYTF TGTGCCAGCGGCATCGGGTCCCAAGGCTACACCTTC
TRBJ2-3 many TRBD2 TRBV7-2 CASSFLAGGADTQYF TGTGCCAGCAGCTTCCTAGCGGGAGGCGCAGATACGCAGTATTTT
TRBJ2-7 - TRBD2 TRBV20-1 CSARRTSGSYEQYF TGCAGTGCTAGGAGGACTAGCGGGAGTTACGAGCAGTACTTC
TRBJ1-1 - - TRBV7-9 CASSFKANTEAFF TGTGCCAGCAGCTTCAAGGCGAACACTGAAGCTTTCTTT
TRBJ2-4 many TRBD1 TRBV12-3/TRBV12-4 CASSPTGAKNIQYF TGTGCCAGCAGTCCGACAGGGGCCAAAAACATTCAGTACTTC
TRBJ2-5 many - TRBV5-1 CASSLGIQETQYF TGCGCCAGCAGCTTGGGGATCCAAGAGACCCAGTACTTC
TRBJ2-1 - - TRBV29-1 CSGEDWEDNEQFF TGCAGCGGGGAGGACTGGGAGGACAATGAGCAGTTCTTC
TRBJ2-7 once - TRBV2 CASSGNRVEQYF TGTGCCAGCAGTGGAAACAGGGTTGAGCAGTACTTC
TRBJ2-2 few - TRBV3-1 CASSHRGTGELFF TGTGCCAGCAGCCATCGGGGGACCGGGGAGCTGTTTTTT
TRBJ1-2 many TRBD1 TRBV7-9 CASSSRDRVIEYGYTF TGTGCCAGCAGCTCCCGCGACAGGGTCATTGAATATGGCTACACCTTC
TRBJ1-5 many - TRBV5-1 CASSVDGTNQPQHF TGCGCCAGCAGCGTAGACGGGACCAATCAGCCCCAGCATTTT
TRBJ1-5 - - TRBV7-2 CASSLTGALGNQPQHF TGTGCCAGCAGTTTGACGGGGGCGCTTGGCAATCAGCCCCAGCATTTT
TRBJ1-1 many - TRBV5-1 CASSLDAGRNTEAFF TGCGCCAGCAGCTTGGACGCAGGGCGGAACACTGAAGCTTTCTTT
TRBJ2-4 - - TRBV4-2 CASSQDEGGAANIQYF TGTGCCAGCAGCCAAGATGAGGGGGGGGCCGCAAACATTCAGTACTTC
TRBJ1-1 - - TRBV7-2 CASSPSGGAQTEAFF TGTGCCAGCAGCCCAAGCGGGGGCGCACAAACTGAAGCTTTCTTT
TRBJ1-1 many - TRBV15 CATSRAPDPPEAFF TGTGCCACCAGCCGTGCCCCTGACCCCCCTGAAGCTTTCTTT